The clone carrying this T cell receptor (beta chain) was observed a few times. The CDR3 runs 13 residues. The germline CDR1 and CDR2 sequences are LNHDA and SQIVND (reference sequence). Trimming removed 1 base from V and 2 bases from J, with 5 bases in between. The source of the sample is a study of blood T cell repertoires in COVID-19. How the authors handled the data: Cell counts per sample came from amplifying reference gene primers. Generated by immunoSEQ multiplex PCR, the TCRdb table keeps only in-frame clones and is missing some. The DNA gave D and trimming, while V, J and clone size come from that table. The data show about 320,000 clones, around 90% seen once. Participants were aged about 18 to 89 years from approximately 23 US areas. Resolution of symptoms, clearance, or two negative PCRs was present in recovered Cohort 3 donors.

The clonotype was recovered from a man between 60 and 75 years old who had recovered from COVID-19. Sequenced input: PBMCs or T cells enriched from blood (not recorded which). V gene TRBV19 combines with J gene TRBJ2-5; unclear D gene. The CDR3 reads CASSIAQQETQYF. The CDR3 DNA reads TGTGCCAGTAGTATAGCTCAGCAAGAGACCCAGTACTTC. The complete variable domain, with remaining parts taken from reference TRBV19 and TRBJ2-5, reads DGGITQSPKYLFRKEGQNVTLSCEQNLNHDAMYWYRQDPGQGLRLIYYSQIVNDFQKGDIAEGYSVSREKKESFPLTVTSAQKNPTAFYLCASSIAQQETQYFGPGTRLLVL.